This is a list of T cell receptor beta chains from one sample in a study of CD8+CD57+ T cells in acquired aplastic anemia. From the reads, TCRdb called clonotypes with MiXCR, one entry per CDR3 protein. The sample has 180,000 or so distinct CDR3 sequences; about 47% are singletons. Sequenced: sorted CD4+, CD8+, or CD8+CD57+ T cells (not recorded which) from PBMCs. These receptors were taken from a human donor in good health. The CDR3 runs from the conserved cysteine through the conserved F or W. The D gene is left open where the match is weak. Clone size appears in some rows only: once, few, many, or a class for an expanded clone.

d_gene,v_gene,j_gene,abundance,CDR3nt,CDR3aa
.,TRBV10-1,TRBJ2-7,.,TGCGCCCGCCAGCTGATATACGAGCAGTACTTC,CARQLIYEQYF
TRBD2,TRBV24-1,TRBJ2-1,.,TGTGCCACCAGTGATGGCGGGAGGGCGAGTAATGAGCAGTTCTTC,CATSDGGRASNEQFF
.,TRBV20-1,TRBJ2-1,many,TGCAGTGCTAGTGTTTCGGGGATTTTGTATGAGCAGTTCTTC,CSASVSGILYEQFF
.,TRBV6-2/TRBV6-3,TRBJ2-1,few,TGTGCCAGCAGGCCCCAGGGGAGGGATGAGCAGTTCTTC,CASRPQGRDEQFF
.,TRBV25-1,TRBJ2-7,.,TGTGCCAGCAGGGGGGGGACAGACTCCTACGAGCAGTACTTC,CASRGGTDSYEQYF
.,TRBV10-2,TRBJ1-4,few,TGCGCCAGCAGTGATAAGGGGGGAACCTTGGAGAAACTGTTTTTT,CASSDKGGTLEKLFF
.,TRBV6-1,TRBJ1-6,many,TGTGCCAGCAGTGAGTTAAGGAATTCACCCCTCCACTTT,CASSELRNSPLHF
.,TRBV10-3,TRBJ2-3,few,TGTGCCATGGGCCTTGGACAGACGACAGATACGCAGTATTTT,CAMGLGQTTDTQYF
.,TRBV7-3,TRBJ1-1,.,TGTGCCAGCAGCGTAACAGAAGGGATCACTGAAGCTTTCTTT,CASSVTEGITEAFF
.,TRBV18,TRBJ2-7,.,TGTGCCAGCTCACCAGTAGGGTACGAGCAGTACTTC,CASSPVGYEQYF
.,TRBV20-1,TRBJ2-1,few,TGCAGTGCTAGAGAGCTCCCCATCGGGGGGCACTATGAGCAGTTCTTC,CSARELPIGGHYEQFF
TRBD2,TRBV4-2,TRBJ2-7,.,TGTGCCAGCAGCCCCAGAGCGGGACTTAGCTCCTACGAGCAGTACTTC,CASSPRAGLSSYEQYF
TRBD1,TRBV24-1,TRBJ1-5,.,TGTGCCACCAGTGATTCACGTACAGGGGTCAATCAGCCCCAGCATTTT,CATSDSRTGVNQPQHF
.,TRBV24-1,TRBJ2-5,.,TGTGCCACCAGTGATAGGACAGGAGGGGAAGAGACCCAGTACTTC,CATSDRTGGEETQYF
TRBD2,TRBV6-1,TRBJ2-1,.,TGTGCCAGCAGAAGACTAGCGGGTAGCTACAATGAGCAGTTCTTC,CASRRLAGSYNEQFF
TRBD1,TRBV5-1,TRBJ2-5,many,TGCGCCAGCAGCCAAAGAACAGGGGCAGAGACCCAGTACTTC,CASSQRTGAETQYF
.,TRBV2,TRBJ2-2,many,TGTGCCAGCAGTGAATACGTGGGAACCGGGGAGCTGTTTTTT,CASSEYVGTGELFF
.,TRBV6-1,TRBJ2-3,few,TGTGCCAGCAGCCCCCGGGACGGACGGAACACAGATACGCAGTATTTT,CASSPRDGRNTDTQYF
.,TRBV19,TRBJ1-3,many,TGTGCCAGTAGTTTCGCCTCTGGAAACACCATATATTTT,CASSFASGNTIYF
.,TRBV30,TRBJ1-4,.,TGTGCCTGGAGTGTACGGGGGCGTGTGGATGAAAAACTGTTTTTT,CAWSVRGRVDEKLFF
.,TRBV10-3,TRBJ1-2,.,TGTGCCATCAGTGCCCAGCCCGGCAACTATGGCTACACCTTC,CAISAQPGNYGYTF
.,TRBV10-3,TRBJ1-3,.,TGTGCCAGCACGCTGGACCCTGGAAACACCATATATTTT,CASTLDPGNTIYF
TRBD1,TRBV7-9,TRBJ1-2,many,TGTGCCAGCAGCCCCCGGACAGGGGTTAACTATGGCTACACCTTC,CASSPRTGVNYGYTF
.,TRBV5-6,TRBJ1-6,once,TGTGCCAGCAGCTCAAGGACCGTGTATAATTCACCCCTCCACTTT,CASSSRTVYNSPLHF
.,TRBV27,TRBJ1-6,many,TGTGCCAGCAGTTTAAGCTACAGCCTCAAACCCCTCCACTTT,CASSLSYSLKPLHF
TRBD1,TRBV10-3,TRBJ2-7,few,TGTGCCATCACCCCGGACAGGGTCCACGAGCAGTACTTC,CAITPDRVHEQYF
TRBD1,TRBV6-5,TRBJ1-2,many,TGTGCCAGCAGTTACGGCAGGGGGGATGGCTACACCTTC,CASSYGRGDGYTF
.,TRBV30,TRBJ2-5,many,TGTGCCTGGCAGGGACGGCCCCAAGAGACCCAGTACTTC,CAWQGRPQETQYF
TRBD1,TRBV27,TRBJ2-1,.,TGTGCCAGCAGGATGGTAGGGACAGGGGGTTCGGGTGAGCAGTTCTTC,CASRMVGTGGSGEQFF
TRBD2,TRBV11-2,TRBJ2-1,many,TGTGCCAGCAGCTTAGATGGTAGCGGGAGGCTCAGGTACAATGAGCAGTTCTTC,CASSLDGSGRLRYNEQFF
TRBD1,TRBV20-1,TRBJ2-7,many,TGCAGTGCTAGACAAGATGGGGGACAGATTTACGAGCAGTACTTC,CSARQDGGQIYEQYF
.,TRBV20-1,TRBJ1-2,.,TGCAGTGCTAGGCCCCAGGCGACAGCCAACTATGGCTACACCTTC,CSARPQATANYGYTF
TRBD1,TRBV10-3,TRBJ1-5,.,TGTGCCATCAGGGGGACAGCCAATCAGCCCCAGCATTTT,CAIRGTANQPQHF
.,TRBV18,TRBJ2-1,.,TGTGCCAGCTCACCAGTACCAGGGGTCAATGAGCAGTTCTTC,CASSPVPGVNEQFF
TRBD1,TRBV3-1,TRBJ2-3,.,TGTGCCAGCAGCCAGATAAGACAGGGGTTGAGGGATACGCAGTATTTT,CASSQIRQGLRDTQYF
TRBD1,TRBV29-1,TRBJ1-5,.,TGCAGCGTTGGGACAGGGGACAATCAGCCCCAGCATTTT,CSVGTGDNQPQHF
TRBD1,TRBV7-8,TRBJ2-7,.,TGTGCCAGCAGCTTAGGTCTGTTGGGGGACAGGGGCTACGAGCAGTACTTC,CASSLGLLGDRGYEQYF
.,TRBV19,TRBJ1-2,few,TGTGCCAGTAGTATAGCGGGGATGACTTCGCTCTATGGCTACACCTTC,CASSIAGMTSLYGYTF
TRBD1,TRBV2,TRBJ1-2,many,TGTGCCAGCATCCTCCACCCGGGACAGAGTAACTATGGCTACACCTTC,CASILHPGQSNYGYTF
.,TRBV12-3/TRBV12-4,TRBJ2-7,.,TGTGCCAGCAGACGGACCTCGGGGGAGCAGTACTTC,CASRRTSGEQYF
.,TRBV20-1,TRBJ1-1,.,TGCAGTGCTCAGAAGGTGAACACTGAAGCTTTCTTT,CSAQKVNTEAFF
.,TRBV29-1,TRBJ1-1,few,TGCAGCGTTGTGGGGGACAACACTGAAGCTTTCTTT,CSVVGDNTEAFF